These 14 T cell receptor beta chains originate from one sample sequenced in a study of early T cells in non-severe SARS-CoV-2 infection. Each CDR3 protein gets one entry after TCRdb re-called the 5' RACE reads with MiXCR. The data show some 64,000 distinct CDR3 sequences, roughly 10% seen once. The sample comprised whole blood. These receptor sequences come from an adult who was a healthcare worker with PCR-confirmed SARS-CoV-2 infection or an uninfected control (not recorded which).

The V and J genes are TRBV29-1 and TRBJ1-1; possibly TRBD1 for D (5 bases). Germline assignment: CDR1 SQVTM and CDR2 ANQGSEA. This CDR3 has 13 residues. Trimming removed 6 bases at V and 4 bases at J, with 15 bases between. The CDR3 nucleotides read TGCAGCGTCTCGGGACCGCTTCGCACTGAAGCTTTCTTT. The encoded protein is CSVSGPLRTEAFF.

This clonotype occurred many times. The rearrangement uses TRBV20-1 and TRBJ1-6; 8 positions agree with TRBD1. The V segment lost 6 bases and the J segment 0 bases; nucleotides outside the gene matches: 10. The CDR3 contains 17 residues. Per the germline V gene, CDR1 is DFQATT and CDR2 is SNEGSKA (reference sequence). CDR3 residues: CSAAGQAASSYNSPLHF. Written as DNA, the CDR3 is TGCAGTGCCGCGGGACAGGCGGCGAGCTCCTATAATTCACCCCTCCACTTT.

This clonotype was detected ten times or more. The chain uses TRBV18 and TRBJ1-3; D unclear. V was trimmed by 4 bases and J by 2 bases, leaving 18 bases between them. The CDR3 is 17 residues long. Germline CDR1 KGHSH, CDR2 LQKENI. The CDR3 DNA reads as TGTGCCAGCTCACAAAACTGGCAGGCCAGGACTGGAAACACCATATATTTT. Its translation: CASSQNWQARTGNTIYF.

This clonotype was seen once. The chain is built from TRBV7-2 and TRBJ1-6; weak D call: TRBD1 (5 bases). The CDR3 totals 14 residues. Between the trimmed V and J ends, which lost 6 bases and 7 bases, there was a span of 13 bases. Germline V CDR1 and CDR2: SGHTA, FQGNSA. DNA of the CDR3: TGTGCCAGCAGTAGCGACTGGGGGAATTCACCCCTCCACTTT. It codes for CASSSDWGNSPLHF.

This clonotype was detected ten times or more. This chain connects TRBV6-2 or TRBV6-3 to TRBJ2-2; D is unresolved. The V gene's germline CDR1 is MNHEY and CDR2 SVGEGT. V lost 6 bases and J lost 2, with 10 bases in between. The CDR3 spans 14 residues. CDR3 in DNA: TGTGCCAGCAGACTGGGCTTAAACACCGGGGAGCTGTTTTTT. As protein: CASRLGLNTGELFF.

The chain links TRBV6-5 to TRBJ2-6, with no clear D. Germline V gene sequence: CDR1 MNHEY, CDR2 SVGAGI. The CDR3 runs to 13 residues. V lost 6 bases, J lost 2 bases, and 5 bases lay in between. The CDR3 coding sequence is TGTGCCAGCAGCCGCCCTGGGGCCAACGTCCTGACTTTC. This encodes CASSRPGANVLTF.

This clonotype occurred many times. The J gene is TRBJ2-1, the V gene TRBV10-3; 8 bases align to TRBD2. J gave up 7 bases and V 11 bases, and 19 bases lay outside the gene matches. The length of the CDR3 is 16 residues. CDR1 and CDR2 from the germline V gene are ENHRY and SYGVKD. In nucleotides, the CDR3 is TGTGCCGCGCAAGGAGGGCCCGGGACTAGGGAGAATGAGCAGTTCTTC. Amino acid sequence: CAAQGGPGTRENEQFF.

This clonotype was recorded at least ten times. The V call is TRBV21-1, the J call TRBJ1-5; the D call in the table, TRBD1, was not verified against the DNA. TRBV21-1 is labeled a pseudogene. The CDR3 contains 13 residues. The CDR3 region has the DNA TGTGCCAGCAGCAAAGGGGGCCTCTGGCCCCAGCATTTT. Translating gives CASSKGGLWPQHF.

This clonotype was found many times. The chain has TRBV21-1 and TRBJ1-4; the table gives TRBD1 as D, unverified against the DNA. TRBV21-1 is shown as a pseudogene. The CDR3 runs to 18 residues. The DNA for the CDR3 is TGTGCCAGCAGCAACACCCCGGGACAGGGGTCTCTTAATGAAAAACTGTTTTTT. Residues: CASSNTPGQGSLNEKLFF.

At least ten counts were recorded for this clonotype. The genes are TRBV7-8 and TRBJ2-1, with D possibly TRBD1 on 6 matching bases. There are 17 residues in the CDR3. V gave up 2 bases and J gave up 3 bases, with 17 bases separating them. Germline V CDR1 and CDR2: SGHVS, FQNEAQ. CDR3 in amino acids: CASSLIGVGQNYNEQFF. CDR3 coding DNA: TGTGCCAGCAGCTTAATTGGGGTGGGACAAAACTACAATGAGCAGTTCTTC.

By sample share, this clonotype is medium-sized (0.01 to 0.1%). The chain is built from TRBV29-1 and TRBJ1-1, with D unresolved. This CDR3 contains 13 residues. Per germline, CDR1 SQVTM and CDR2 ANQGSEA. V was trimmed by 1 base and J by 1 base, leaving 7 bases between them. CDR3 sequence (DNA): TGCAGCGTTGAAGTAGGTCAGAACACTGAAGCTTTCTTT. Translating gives CSVEVGQNTEAFF.

This clonotype occurred many times. V usage is TRBV12-3 or TRBV12-4 and J usage is TRBJ2-1; D is possibly TRBD2 (5 bases). The length of the CDR3 is 15 residues. Trimming took off 7 bases at V and 8 bases at J, with 21 bases between the two ends. The CDR3 DNA reads TGTGCCAGCACAAGCCGACTCTCCGTCGGGGATGAGCAGTTCTTC. Translated: CASTSRLSVGDEQFF.

This clonotype was recorded many times. The gene calls are TRBV18 and TRBJ2-3, with TRBD1 matching over 9 bases. Germline V CDR1 and CDR2: KGHSH, LQKENI. J was trimmed by 2 bases and V by 5 bases; bases with no gene match: 5. This CDR3 contains 15 residues. The CDR3 protein is CASSAGTGFTDTQYF. Here the CDR3 DNA reads TGTGCCAGCTCAGCCGGGACAGGGTTCACAGATACGCAGTATTTT. Full variable domain (rest looked up from reference TRBV18 and TRBJ2-3): NAGVMQNPRHLVRRRGQEARLRCSPMKGHSHVYWYRQLPEEGLKFMVYLQKENIIDESGMPKERFSAEFPKEGPSILRIQQVVRGDSAAYFCASSAGTGFTDTQYFGPGTRLTVL.

This clonotype was seen ten or more times. V and J are TRBV6-5 and TRBJ1-3; no definite D call. Per the germline V gene, CDR1 is MNHEY and CDR2 is SVGAGI. The CDR3 consists of 15 residues. With 6 bases removed from V and 8 bases from J, the gap between germline ends came to 20 bases. The CDR3 reads CASRRALRPDHTIYF. For the CDR3, the DNA is TGTGCCAGCAGAAGGGCGCTCAGGCCCGATCACACCATATATTTT.